The T cell receptor beta chain described here comes from a study of radiation and T cells in renal cell carcinoma. Overall study results and limits: Top tumor clonotypes rose in blood 2 weeks post-radiation, then contracted. Without pretreatment biopsies, baseline tumor clonotype presence was undetermined.

Some clones are missing from TCRdb's copy, which holds only in-frame ones; the method was immunoSEQ multiplex PCR. The sample includes under 150,000 clones, 75% to 85% of them seen just once. Time point denoted: blood 2 weeks post-SBRT. Noted treatment: 15 Gy SBRT to primary tumor, nephrectomy 4 weeks later. To note about this clone: What it binds is not known.

Trimming left V 4 bases short and J 0 bases short, with 17 bases between. The CDR3 totals 17 residues. Germline values: CDR1 SEHNR, CDR2 FQNEAQ (reference sequence). This sequence was found in a woman aged 55-70 years with renal cell carcinoma. Sequenced material: blood, taken from a patient whose treatment included radiotherapy and nephrectomy. The V gene is TRBV7-9, the J gene TRBJ2-3; D might be TRBD1 (5 bases). Written as DNA, the CDR3 is TGTGCCAGCAGCTCGCCGGACACGTTCTATAGCACAGATACGCAGTATTTT. Translated: CASSSPDTFYSTDTQYF.